Listed below are T cell receptor beta chains from one sample, sequenced in a study of T cell responses to AZD1222 COVID-19 vaccine. Data came from immunoSEQ multiplex PCR; TCRdb stores just in-frame clones and leaves some out. Among roughly 150,000 clones listed, over 65% were seen once. Specimen: peripheral blood, collected on day 0 of AZD1222 vaccination. These TCRs come from an adult in good health. CDR3s include the opening cysteine and the closing phenylalanine or tryptophan. The D gene is left open where the match is weak. Size is omitted from some rows. Given values are once, few, many or a class for expanded clones.

D	size	length	V	J	CDR3	DNA
.	.	12	TRBV28	TRBJ1-4	CASSSTETKLFF	TGTGCCAGCAGTTCCACCGAAACAAAACTGTTTTTT
TRBD1	.	15	TRBV28	TRBJ1-5	CASLGTAFYNQPQHF	TGTGCCAGCCTTGGGACAGCCTTTTACAATCAGCCCCAGCATTTT
TRBD1	.	14	TRBV6-5	TRBJ1-2	CASKETGERDGYTF	TGTGCCAGCAAAGAGACAGGGGAACGGGATGGCTACACCTTC
.	.	12	TRBV28	TRBJ1-1	CASSGGWGEAFF	TGTGCCAGCAGTGGCGGGTGGGGTGAAGCTTTCTTT
.	.	16	TRBV30	TRBJ2-1	CAWSSGRGVSYNEQFF	TGTGCCTGGAGTTCCGGGCGGGGAGTCTCCTACAATGAGCAGTTCTTC
.	.	11	TRBV10-2	TRBJ2-7	CASSEGNEQYF	TGCGCCAGCAGTGAAGGGAACGAGCAGTACTTC
.	.	12	TRBV30	TRBJ1-4	CAWDKGAEKLFF	TGTGCCTGGGATAAGGGTGCCGAAAAACTGTTTTTT
.	once	14	TRBV28	TRBJ1-4	CASKAGLGNEKLFF	TGTGCCAGCAAGGCGGGGTTGGGAAATGAAAAACTGTTTTTT
TRBD1	few	12	TRBV28	TRBJ1-2	CASSGQGLGYTF	TGTGCCAGCAGTGGACAGGGACTTGGCTACACCTTC
.	.	14	TRBV15	TRBJ1-2	CATSREEGLYGYTF	TGTGCCACCAGCAGAGAAGAAGGACTCTATGGCTACACCTTC
.	.	13	TRBV5-4	TRBJ2-4	CASSLVASNIQYF	TGTGCCAGCAGCTTGGTCGCGTCAAACATTCAGTACTTC
.	.	13	TRBV28	TRBJ1-5	CASIHGAKQPQHF	TGTGCCAGCATCCACGGGGCGAAACAGCCCCAGCATTTT
.	once	12	TRBV19	TRBJ1-1	CASRYRNTEAFF	TGTGCCAGTAGATACAGAAACACTGAAGCTTTCTTT
TRBD1	.	14	TRBV7-8	TRBJ1-2	CASFKGAANYGYTF	TGTGCCAGCTTTAAGGGGGCGGCAAACTATGGCTACACCTTC
.	.	15	TRBV6-1	TRBJ1-5	CASSEAVGMNQPQHF	TGTGCCAGCAGTGAAGCTGTGGGAATGAATCAGCCCCAGCATTTT
.	.	13	TRBV7-7	TRBJ2-1	CASSLGQTNEQFF	TGTGCTAGCAGCTTAGGACAGACCAATGAGCAGTTCTTC
TRBD1	.	19	TRBV5-4	TRBJ1-6	CASSLRTGLGPLYNSPLHF	TGTGCCAGCAGCTTGAGGACAGGGCTAGGGCCACTCTATAATTCACCCCTCCACTTT